This is a list of T cell receptor beta chains from one sample in a study of control samples from healthy donors and cancer patients. Produced via immunoSEQ multiplex PCR; TCRdb's table is partial and in-frame only. The sample records 100,000 to 150,000 clones, 75% to 95% being singletons. Sequencing was carried out using blood. The receptors here all came from a man in his late teens or twenties in good health. Both conserved end residues are part of each CDR3. D genes are given only for firm matches. A clone size is listed for some rows: how often the clone was seen (once, few, many), or a class if it is expanded.

>TRBV6-2/TRBV6-3|NA|TRBD2|TRBJ2-2
TGTGCCAGCAGTTACCTCAGCGGGACCTACACCGGGGAGCTGTTTTTT
CASSYLSGTYTGELFF
>TRBV5-1|NA|TRBD1|TRBJ2-2
TGCGCCAGCAGCGGGACAGGGGGGACCGGGGAGCTGTTTTTT
CASSGTGGTGELFF
>TRBV12-3/TRBV12-4|few|NA|TRBJ1-4
TGTGCCAGCAGTTTTGCAACTAATGAAAAACTGTTTTTT
CASSFATNEKLFF
>TRBV15|NA|NA|TRBJ2-7
TGTGCCACCAGCAGAGATCCCGACGGTTCCTACGAGCAGTACTTC
CATSRDPDGSYEQYF
>TRBV30|once|NA|TRBJ1-6
TGTGCCTGGAGTGATAGCTCCTATAATTCACCCCTCCACTTT
CAWSDSSYNSPLHF
>TRBV7-9|NA|NA|TRBJ1-4
TGTGCCAGCAGCTTCCTGGGAGAATTTAATGAAAAACTGTTTTTT
CASSFLGEFNEKLFF
>TRBV7-2|NA|NA|TRBJ1-2
TGTGCCAGCAGCTTAGAAGTCAGGGGAGGCTACACCTTC
CASSLEVRGGYTF
>TRBV2|once|NA|TRBJ2-5
TGTGCCAGCAGTGGAAACAGCGGAGGGACCCAGTACTTC
CASSGNSGGTQYF
>TRBV5-6|NA|NA|TRBJ2-3
TGTGCCAGCAGCTTGGGACAGGACACAGATACGCAGTATTTT
CASSLGQDTDTQYF
>TRBV21-1|NA|NA|TRBJ2-1
TGTGCCAGCATGGTAGGGGGTGGGAGACCCAGTCCGTTCTTC
CASMVGGGRPSPFF
>TRBV12-3/TRBV12-4|NA|NA|TRBJ1-1
TGTGCCAGCAGTCAGGACAGACTTGAAGCTTTCTTT
CASSQDRLEAFF
>TRBV5-1|NA|TRBD1|TRBJ1-1
TGCGCCAGCAGCTTGTACAGGGGTAACACTGAAGCTTTCTTT
CASSLYRGNTEAFF
>TRBV3-1/TRBV3-2|NA|TRBD2|TRBJ2-1
TGTGCCAGCAGCCCCATGGGGACTAACAATGAGCAGTTCTTC
CASSPMGTNNEQFF
>TRBV12-3/TRBV12-4|NA|NA|TRBJ2-5
TGTGCCAGCAAGGTAACCAACCAAGAGACCCAGTACTTC
CASKVTNQETQYF
>TRBV6-6|few|TRBD2|TRBJ2-1
TGTGCCAGCAGTTACCTGGGGAGGGCCGTTGAGCAGTTCTTC
CASSYLGRAVEQFF